A single sample gave rise to the 31 T cell receptor beta chains below, sequenced in a study of spatial heterogeneity in lung cancer. In TCRdb, the 5' RACE reads were re-called with MiXCR into one record per CDR3 protein. This sample has 40,000 to 55,000 distinct CDR3 sequences, with about 6.7% found just once. Indicated time point: sample taken at primary tumor resection. Whole RNA, which was extracted from tumor, nontumor lung tissue or frozen PBMC, was sequenced without any cell sorting. The sample in question was PBMCs, obtained at surgery. The source is a female donor with early-stage non-small cell lung cancer.

The DNA for the CDR3 is TGCAGCGTTGGAGACAGGGGTAGAAACACTGAAGCTTTCTTT. It translates to CSVGDRGRNTEAFF. The J gene is TRBJ1-1, the V gene TRBV29-1, with 8 bases aligning to TRBD1. Trimming cost V 4 bases and J 2 bases; bases outside gene matches: 6. The length of the CDR3 is 14 residues. Looked up from germline, CDR1 is SQVTM and CDR2 is ANQGSEA.

This clonotype was counted a few times. The chain combines TRBV20-1 with TRBJ1-5, with 8 bases identical to TRBD1. From germline, CDR1 is DFQATT and CDR2 SNEGSKA (reference sequence). Unmatched junction bases numbered 18, after V lost 1 base and J lost 7 bases. The CDR3 is 18 amino acids. In nucleotides, the CDR3 is TGCAGTGCTAGAGGTACGGCCCACTTAGACAGGGGAAGACAGCCCCAGCATTTT. As protein: CSARGTAHLDRGRQPQHF.

This clonotype was observed many times. The rearrangement uses TRBV6-5 and TRBJ1-5, with 9 bases matching TRBD1. The V and J ends lost 6 bases and 2 bases, in that order; junction bases with no gene match: 5. The CDR3 covers 15 residues. Germline values: CDR1 MNHEY, CDR2 SVGAGI. In nucleotides, the CDR3 is TGTGCCAGCAGGAGGGACAGGGCTGGCAATCAGCCCCAGCATTTT. Translation: CASRRDRAGNQPQHF.

V and J are TRBV29-1 and TRBJ2-5; D gene unclear. The germline gives CDR1 SQVTM, CDR2 ANQGSEA. V was trimmed by 6 bases and J by 1 base, leaving 12 bases between them. The CDR3 loop spans 13 amino acids. DNA of the CDR3: TGCAGCGTCAAGACCCAGAGCCAAGAGACCCAGTACTTC. Translated: CSVKTQSQETQYF.

V gene TRBV7-3 combines with J gene TRBJ2-7; D tentatively fits TRBD1 or TRBD2 (6 bases each). V lost 0 bases, J lost 9 bases, and 9 bases lay in between. CDR3 length: 12 amino acids. In germline, CDR1 is SGHTA, CDR2 FQGTGA. CDR3 sequence: CASSLTGGLQYF. In nucleotides, the CDR3 is TGTGCCAGCAGCTTAACGGGGGGCCTGCAGTACTTC.

The V call is TRBV28, the J call TRBJ1-2, with 11 bases matching TRBD1. Germline V gene sequence: CDR1 MDHEN, CDR2 SYDVKM. The CDR3 is 14 residues long. The junction had 6 bases not matched to a gene; V was cut back by 5 bases and J by 7 bases. CDR3 sequence: CASSVGQGAFGYTF. CDR3 sequence (DNA): TGTGCCAGCAGTGTTGGACAGGGGGCGTTTGGCTACACCTTC.

This clonotype came up many times. V is TRBV5-1 and J is TRBJ2-5, with 9 bases identical to TRBD1. V was clipped by 2 bases and J by 5 bases; unmatched bases: 1. This CDR3 contains 13 residues. CDR1 and CDR2 from the germline V gene are SGHRS and YFSETQ. The CDR3 is CASSLGTGETQYF. For the CDR3, the DNA is TGCGCCAGCAGCTTAGGGACAGGGGAGACCCAGTACTTC.

This clonotype has more than one count but fewer than ten. The chain couples TRBV28 to TRBJ2-1; TRBD1 matches 8 bases. The CDR3 length is 15 residues. Germline V gene sequence: CDR1 MDHEN, CDR2 SYDVKM. V shed 6 bases and J 0 bases; nucleotides not matched to a gene: 4. In DNA, the CDR3 is TGTGCCAGCAGACAGGGGGACACCTCCTACAATGAGCAGTTCTTC. As protein: CASRQGDTSYNEQFF.

This clonotype showed up many times. V and J are TRBV11-1 and TRBJ2-1; D assignment may be TRBD1 or TRBD2 (6 bases each). V gave up 4 bases and J gave up 10 bases, with 14 bases separating them. Looked up from germline, CDR1 is SGHAT and CDR2 is FQDESV (reference sequence). This CDR3 spans 13 amino acids. The CDR3 region has the DNA TGTGCCAGCAGCTATACGGGGGCGGGGGAGCAGTTCTTC. Protein sequence: CASSYTGAGEQFF.

The rearrangement joins TRBV5-1 to TRBJ1-2; D gene ambiguous. Trimming removed 6 bases at V and 4 bases at J, with 13 bases between. Germline values: CDR1 SGHRS, CDR2 YFSETQ. CDR3 size: 13 residues. The CDR3 DNA follows: TGCGCCAGCACCGACTCAGGAAGCTATGGCTACACCTTC. Its translation is CASTDSGSYGYTF.

This clonotype showed up many times. The V and J genes are TRBV7-9 and TRBJ2-7; 7 bases are a match to TRBD1. CDR1 is SEHNR and CDR2 is FQNEAQ in the germline V gene (reference sequence). The CDR3 runs to 13 residues. V lost 5 bases and J lost 5; bases outside the gene matches: 6. CDR3 loop: CASSNRDRDEQYF. The CDR3 DNA reads as TGTGCCAGCAGCAACCGGGACAGAGACGAGCAGTACTTC.

This clonotype was recorded many times. This rearrangement joins TRBV7-6 to TRBJ2-5, with a weak D call TRBD2 (7 bases). V was trimmed by 2 bases and J by 1 base, leaving 17 bases between them. The CDR3 sequence is 17 residues long. Germline values: CDR1 SGHVS, CDR2 FNYEAQ. As DNA, the CDR3 is TGTGCCAGCAGCTTATCCGGGGGGCCCGCCCCCCAAGAGACCCAGTACTTC. Its protein is CASSLSGGPAPQETQYF. The entire variable domain, with the rest obtained from reference TRBV7-6 and TRBJ2-5, is as follows: GAGVSQSPRYKVTKRGQDVALRCDPISGHVSLYWYRQALGQGPEFLTYFNYEAQQDKSGLPNDRFSAERPEGSISTLTIQRTEQRDSAMYRCASSLSGGPAPQETQYFGPGTRLLVL.

Ten or more counts support this clonotype. The V call is TRBV10-2, the J call TRBJ2-2, with a possible D match to TRBD1 (6 bases). The CDR3 has 14 amino acids. The V and J ends lost 7 bases and 0 bases respectively, with 9 bases between them. Germline CDR1 and CDR2: WSHSY and SAAADI. CDR3 sequence reads: CASTRTANTGELFF. The CDR3 nucleotides read TGCGCCAGCACCAGGACAGCGAACACCGGGGAGCTGTTTTTT.

Ten or more counts support this clonotype. The chain employs TRBV21-1 and TRBJ2-7; the D call TRBD1 from the table was never checked on the DNA. TRBV21-1 is recorded as a pseudogene. This CDR3 spans 14 amino acids. CDR3 nucleotides: TGTGCCAGCTCACTCGGGACAGGGGGCTACGAGCAGTACTTC. It codes for CASSLGTGGYEQYF.

The rearrangement joins TRBV5-8 to TRBJ1-1; 11 bases line up with TRBD1. The CDR3 spans 17 residues. The germline CDR1 and CDR2 sequences are SGHTS and YDEGEE. V lost 3 bases and J lost 0; bases outside the gene matches: 7. DNA for the CDR3: TGTGCCAGCAGCTCGCCGGGACAGGGGGGCGTGAACACTGAAGCTTTCTTT. Translated, it gives CASSSPGQGGVNTEAFF.

This clonotype was counted ten times or more. The V call is TRBV7-9, the J call TRBJ2-1; 10 nucleotides align to TRBD1. CDR3 length equals 16 residues. Trimming at V came to 2 bases and at J to 3 bases, leaving 4 bases not matched to a gene. Germline V gives CDR1 SEHNR, CDR2 FQNEAQ (reference sequence). The CDR3 loop is CASSLWWDRGYNEQFF. The CDR3 DNA is TGTGCCAGCAGCTTATGGTGGGACAGGGGCTACAATGAGCAGTTCTTC. Full variable domain (missing parts from reference TRBV7-9 and TRBJ2-1): DTGVSQNPRHKITKRGQNVTFRCDPISEHNRLYWYRQTLGQGPEFLTYFQNEAQLEKSRLLSDRFSAERPKGSFSTLEIQRTEQGDSAMYLCASSLWWDRGYNEQFFGPGTRLTVL.

This clonotype was seen only a few times. This chain links TRBV6-5 with TRBJ1-1; 8 nucleotides align to TRBD1. Per the germline V gene, CDR1 is MNHEY and CDR2 is SVGAGI. V trimming: 5 bases; J trimming: 11 bases; junction bases outside the gene matches: 7. The CDR3 sequence is 12 residues long. CDR3 sequence reads: CASSTPTGVAFF. The CDR3 DNA is TGTGCCAGCAGTACCCCGACAGGGGTGGCTTTCTTT.

V gene TRBV2 combines with J gene TRBJ1-1; a weak D match, TRBD1 (6 bases). Per the germline V gene, CDR1 is SNHLY and CDR2 is FYNNEI. The CDR3 runs to 17 residues. V was clipped by 4 bases and J by 0 bases, with 18 bases between them. The CDR3 reads CASSGKRQGTMNTEAFF. The CDR3 DNA reads TGTGCCAGCAGTGGGAAGAGGCAGGGGACTATGAACACTGAAGCTTTCTTT.

The chain joins TRBV20-1 to TRBJ1-2, with TRBD1 identical over 7 bases. J was trimmed by 1 base and V by 5 bases; bases with no gene match: 4. CDR1 is DFQATT and CDR2 is SNEGSKA in the germline V gene (reference sequence). This CDR3 is built from 13 residues. The CDR3 is CSAPGQHNYGYTF. CDR3 nucleotides: TGCAGTGCTCCGGGACAGCATAACTATGGCTACACCTTC.

This clonotype was seen at least ten times. The rearrangement joins TRBV6-1 to TRBJ2-5; D is ambiguous. Trimming stripped 1 base from V and 5 bases from J, with 11 bases between. This CDR3 contains 14 residues. Looked up from germline, CDR1 is MNHNS and CDR2 is SASEGT. CDR3 bases: TGTGCCAGCAGTGAAGAATGGTACCGGGAGACCCAGTACTTC. Residues: CASSEEWYRETQYF.

This clonotype was seen many times. V gene TRBV6-2 or TRBV6-3 combines with J gene TRBJ2-7; no clear D gene. Germline loops: CDR1 MNHEY, CDR2 SVGEGT. The CDR3 spans 12 residues. Trimming left V 5 bases short and J 2 bases short, with 7 bases between. CDR3 coding DNA: TGTGCCAGCAGTACCTGGCCCTACGAGCAGTACTTC. This sequence encodes CASSTWPYEQYF.

This sequence joins TRBV5-6 and TRBJ2-7, with TRBD1 identical over 9 bases. J gave up 5 bases and V 4 bases, and 10 bases lay outside the gene matches. This CDR3 has 15 amino acids. The germline V gene encodes CDR1 SGHDT and CDR2 YYEEEE. Here the CDR3 DNA reads TGTGCCAGCAGCGGGCCGGGACAGGGAATCGACGAGCAGTACTTC. Translating gives CASSGPGQGIDEQYF.

This clonotype was seen repeatedly, ten times or more. The rearrangement uses TRBV18 and TRBJ2-5; TRBD2 might be the D (6 bases). The CDR3 is made up of 14 amino acids. CDR1 is KGHSH and CDR2 is LQKENI in the germline V gene. Trimming took 5 bases from V and 2 from J, leaving 12 bases between them. The CDR3, as DNA: TGTGCCAGCTCAACTACCGGGACTCAAGAGACCCAGTACTTC. It translates to CASSTTGTQETQYF.

This clonotype was observed many times. The V call is TRBV3-1, the J call TRBJ1-5, with D possibly being TRBD1 (6 bases). V lost 5 bases and J 4 bases, leaving 9 bases between the germline ends. The CDR3 is 13 amino acids. Per germline, CDR1 LGHDT and CDR2 YNNKEL (reference sequence). CDR3 protein: CASSFDRNQPQHF. The CDR3 DNA reads as TGTGCCAGCAGCTTCGACAGGAATCAGCCCCAGCATTTT.

The sample holds many counts of this clonotype. This rearrangement joins TRBV28 to TRBJ1-3; D is perhaps TRBD1 (6 bases). Trimming removed 5 bases from V and 3 bases from J, with 11 bases in between. The CDR3 extends over 14 amino acids. CDR1 and CDR2 from the germline V gene are MDHEN and SYDVKM. CDR3 DNA: TGTGCCAGCAGTCTCCGACAGGTTGGAAACACCATATATTTT. Protein product: CASSLRQVGNTIYF.

This clonotype has only a few counts. The genes are TRBV5-4 and TRBJ1-1; D gene unclear. This CDR3 region has 12 residues. Trimming took off 0 bases at V and 7 bases at J, with 7 bases between the two ends. Germline CDR1 SGHNT, CDR2 YYREEE (reference sequence). The chain's CDR3 is CASSLDSLEAFF. In DNA, the CDR3 is TGTGCCAGCAGCTTGGACAGCCTTGAAGCTTTCTTT.

The chain couples TRBV3-1 to TRBJ1-2; unclear D gene. This CDR3 contains 16 residues. The germline CDR1 and CDR2 sequences are LGHDT and YNNKEL (reference sequence). The germline V and J ends were trimmed by 0 bases and 4 bases, with 15 bases remaining between them. CDR3 sequence (DNA): TGTGCCAGCAGCCAAGATAGAAGTTTATCGCCCTATGGCTACACCTTC. Its translation is CASSQDRSLSPYGYTF.

With respect to this clonotype: One junction end disagrees with the germline gene, perhaps due to a read error. The V call is TRBV7-2, the J call TRBJ2-2; 12 bases match TRBD2. From germline, CDR1 is SGHTA and CDR2 FQGNSA. CDR3 length: 16 residues. The CDR3 nucleotides read TGTGCCAGCAGCCTAGCGGGGGGGCGGAGCACCGGGGAGCTGTTTTTT. This gives the protein CASSLAGGRSTGELFF.

This clonotype was counted at least ten times. J is TRBJ2-4 and V is TRBV18, with D maybe TRBD1 (5 bases). This CDR3 spans 13 amino acids. V was pared by 6 bases and J by 0 bases, with 6 bases between. Per germline, CDR1 KGHSH and CDR2 LQKENI. CDR3 DNA sequence: TGTGCCAGCTCTGGACAAGCCAAAAACATTCAGTACTTC. Translating gives CASSGQAKNIQYF.

This clonotype has at least ten counts. This chain connects TRBV6-6 to TRBJ2-7, with a possible D match to TRBD1 (6 bases). V lost 0 bases and J lost 6, with 15 bases in between. Per germline, CDR1 MNHNY and CDR2 SVGAGI (reference sequence). There are 15 residues in the CDR3. The CDR3 reads CASSYSAQGIPEQYF. The DNA of the CDR3 is TGTGCCAGCAGTTACTCTGCCCAGGGGATTCCCGAGCAGTACTTC.

This clonotype was recorded at least ten times. The chain carries TRBV7-2 and TRBJ2-3; weak D call: TRBD2 (5 bases). V was pared by 4 bases and J by 5 bases, with 19 bases between. The CDR3 contains 16 residues. CDR1 is SGHTA, CDR2 FQGNSA, per germline. The CDR3 DNA follows: TGTGCCAGCAGCTCCGAAAAAACTAGTGTCATAGATACGCAGTATTTT. It specifies CASSSEKTSVIDTQYF. The full variable domain, its missing parts supplied by reference TRBV7-2 and TRBJ2-3, is GAGVSQSPSNKVTEKGKDVELRCDPISGHTALYWYRQSLGQGLEFLIYFQGNSAPDKSGLPSDRFSAERTGGSVSTLTIQRTQQEDSAVYLCASSSEKTSVIDTQYFGPGTRLTVL.